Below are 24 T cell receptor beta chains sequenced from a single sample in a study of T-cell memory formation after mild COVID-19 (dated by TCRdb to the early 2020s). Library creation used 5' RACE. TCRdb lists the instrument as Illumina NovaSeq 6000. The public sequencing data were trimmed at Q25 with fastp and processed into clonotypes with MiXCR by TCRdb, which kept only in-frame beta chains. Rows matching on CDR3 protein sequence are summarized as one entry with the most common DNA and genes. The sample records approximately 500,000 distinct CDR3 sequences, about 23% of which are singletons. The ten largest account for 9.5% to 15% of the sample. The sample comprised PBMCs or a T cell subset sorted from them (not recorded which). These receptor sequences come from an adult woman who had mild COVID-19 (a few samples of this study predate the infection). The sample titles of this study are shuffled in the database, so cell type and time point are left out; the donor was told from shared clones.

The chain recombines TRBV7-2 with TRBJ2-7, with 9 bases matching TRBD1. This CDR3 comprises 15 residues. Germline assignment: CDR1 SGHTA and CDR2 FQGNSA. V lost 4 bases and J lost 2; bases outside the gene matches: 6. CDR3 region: CASSSGQGTTYEQYF. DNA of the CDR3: TGTGCCAGCAGCTCCGGACAGGGGACTACCTACGAGCAGTACTTC.

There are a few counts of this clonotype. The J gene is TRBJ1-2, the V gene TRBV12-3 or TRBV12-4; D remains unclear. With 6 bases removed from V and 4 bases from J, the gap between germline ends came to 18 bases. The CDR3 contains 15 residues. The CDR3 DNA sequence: TGTGCCAGCAGAAAAAGCCGGATAGAGGCCTATGGCTACACCTTC. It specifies CASRKSRIEAYGYTF.

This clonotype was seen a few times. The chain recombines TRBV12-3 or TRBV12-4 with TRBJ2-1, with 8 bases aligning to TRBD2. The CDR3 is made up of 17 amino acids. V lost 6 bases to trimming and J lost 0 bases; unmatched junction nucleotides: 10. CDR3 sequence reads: CASSRNPTSGSYNEQFF. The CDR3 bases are TGTGCCAGCAGCCGGAACCCCACTAGCGGCTCCTACAATGAGCAGTTCTTC.

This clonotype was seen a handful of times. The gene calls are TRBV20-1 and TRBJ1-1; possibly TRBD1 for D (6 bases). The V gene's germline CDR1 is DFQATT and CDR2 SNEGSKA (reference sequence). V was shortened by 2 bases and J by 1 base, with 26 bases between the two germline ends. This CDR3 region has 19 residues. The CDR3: CSARRGLGGGGGSNTEAFF. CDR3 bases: TGCAGTGCTAGACGGGGTTTGGGGGGCGGAGGTGGTTCGAACACTGAAGCTTTCTTT.

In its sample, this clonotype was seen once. CDR3 DNA sequence: TGCGCCAGCAGCTTTAGCGGGGGCCCTCCCTACGAGCAGTACTTC. Its translation is CASSFSGGPPYEQYF. This chain uses TRBV5-1 with TRBJ2-7, with 9 bases lining up with TRBD2. In germline, CDR1 is SGHRS, CDR2 YFSETQ. V shed 2 bases and J 2 bases; nucleotides not matched to a gene: 5. The CDR3 runs 15 residues.

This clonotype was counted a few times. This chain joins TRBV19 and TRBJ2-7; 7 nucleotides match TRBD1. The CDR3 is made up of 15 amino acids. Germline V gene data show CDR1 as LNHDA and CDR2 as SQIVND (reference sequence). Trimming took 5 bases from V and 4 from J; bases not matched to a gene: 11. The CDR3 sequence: CASSPSSTGSYEQYF. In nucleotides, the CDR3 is TGTGCCAGTAGTCCCTCGTCGACAGGGAGTTACGAGCAGTACTTC. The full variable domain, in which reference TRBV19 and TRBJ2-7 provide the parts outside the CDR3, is DGGITQSPKYLFRKEGQNVTLSCEQNLNHDAMYWYRQDPGQGLRLIYYSQIVNDFQKGDIAEGYSVSREKKESFPLTVTSAQKNPTAFYLCASSPSSTGSYEQYFGPGTRLTVT.

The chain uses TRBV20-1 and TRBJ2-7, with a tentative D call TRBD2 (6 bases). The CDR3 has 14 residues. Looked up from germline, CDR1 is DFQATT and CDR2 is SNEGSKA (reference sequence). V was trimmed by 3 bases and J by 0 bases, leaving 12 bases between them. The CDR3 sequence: CSASGRGSSYEQYF. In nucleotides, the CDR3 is TGCAGTGCTAGCGGGCGGGGCAGCTCCTACGAGCAGTACTTC.

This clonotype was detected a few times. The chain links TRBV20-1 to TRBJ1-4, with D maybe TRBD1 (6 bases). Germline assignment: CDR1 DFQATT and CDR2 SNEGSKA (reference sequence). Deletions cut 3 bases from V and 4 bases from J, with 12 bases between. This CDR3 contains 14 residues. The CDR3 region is CSASPGHVNEKLFF. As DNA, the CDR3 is TGCAGTGCTAGCCCGGGACACGTTAATGAAAAACTGTTTTTT.

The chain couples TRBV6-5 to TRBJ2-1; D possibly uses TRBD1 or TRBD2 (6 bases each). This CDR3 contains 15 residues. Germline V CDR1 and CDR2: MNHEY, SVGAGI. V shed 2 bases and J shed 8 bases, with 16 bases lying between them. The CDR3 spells CASSYVGGIGYEQFF. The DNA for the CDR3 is TGTGCCAGCAGTTACGTCGGGGGCATCGGATATGAGCAGTTCTTC.

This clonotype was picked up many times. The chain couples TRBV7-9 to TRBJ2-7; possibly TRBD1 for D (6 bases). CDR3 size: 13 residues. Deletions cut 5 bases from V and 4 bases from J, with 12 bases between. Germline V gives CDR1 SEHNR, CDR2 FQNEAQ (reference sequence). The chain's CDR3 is CASSPQGAYEQYF. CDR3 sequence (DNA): TGTGCCAGCAGCCCACAGGGCGCGTACGAGCAGTACTTC.

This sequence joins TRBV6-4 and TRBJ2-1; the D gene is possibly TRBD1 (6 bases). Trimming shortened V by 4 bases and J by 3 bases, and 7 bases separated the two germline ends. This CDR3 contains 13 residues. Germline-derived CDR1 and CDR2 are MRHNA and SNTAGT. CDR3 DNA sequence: TGTGCCAGCAGTGGGGACAACTACAATGAGCAGTTCTTC. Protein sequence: CASSGDNYNEQFF.

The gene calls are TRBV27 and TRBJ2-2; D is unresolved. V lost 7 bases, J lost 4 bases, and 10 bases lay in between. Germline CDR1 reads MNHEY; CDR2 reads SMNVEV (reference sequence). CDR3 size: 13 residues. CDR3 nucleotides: TGTGCCAGCACCCCGATCCTCACCGGGGAGCTGTTTTTT. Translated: CASTPILTGELFF.

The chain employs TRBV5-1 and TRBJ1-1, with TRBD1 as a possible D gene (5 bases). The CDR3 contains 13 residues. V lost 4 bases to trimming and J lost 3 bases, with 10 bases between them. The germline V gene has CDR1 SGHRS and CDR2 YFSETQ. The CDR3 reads CASSQVTDTEAFF. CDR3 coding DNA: TGCGCCAGCAGCCAAGTGACAGACACTGAAGCTTTCTTT.

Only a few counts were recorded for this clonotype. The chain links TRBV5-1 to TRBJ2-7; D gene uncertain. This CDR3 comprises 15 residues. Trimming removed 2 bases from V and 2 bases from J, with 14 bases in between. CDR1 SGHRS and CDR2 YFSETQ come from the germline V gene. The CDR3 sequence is CASSFDVSLTYEQYF. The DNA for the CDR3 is TGCGCCAGCAGCTTCGACGTATCTCTTACCTACGAGCAGTACTTC. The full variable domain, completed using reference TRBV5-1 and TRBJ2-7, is KAGVTQTPRYLIKTRGQQVTLSCSPISGHRSVSWYQQTPGQGLQFLFEYFSETQRNKGNFPGRFSGRQFSNSRSEMNVSTLELGDSALYLCASSFDVSLTYEQYFGPGTRLTVT.

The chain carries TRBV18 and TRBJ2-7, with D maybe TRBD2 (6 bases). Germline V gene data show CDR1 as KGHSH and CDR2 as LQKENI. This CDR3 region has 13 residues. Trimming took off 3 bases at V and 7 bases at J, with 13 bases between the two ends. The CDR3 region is CASSPRDEGEQYF. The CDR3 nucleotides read TGTGCCAGCTCACCGCGGGACGAGGGGGAGCAGTACTTC. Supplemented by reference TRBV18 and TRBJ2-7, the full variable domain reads NAGVMQNPRHLVRRRGQEARLRCSPMKGHSHVYWYRQLPEEGLKFMVYLQKENIIDESGMPKERFSAEFPKEGPSILRIQQVVRGDSAAYFCASSPRDEGEQYFGPGTRLTVT.

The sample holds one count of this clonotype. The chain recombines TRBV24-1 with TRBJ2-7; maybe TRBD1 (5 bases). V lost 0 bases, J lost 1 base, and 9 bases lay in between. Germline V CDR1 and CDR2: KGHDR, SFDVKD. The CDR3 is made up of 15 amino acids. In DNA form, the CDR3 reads TGTGCCACCAGTGATTTGGACAGATGTTCCTACGAGCAGTACTTC. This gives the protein CATSDLDRCSYEQYF.

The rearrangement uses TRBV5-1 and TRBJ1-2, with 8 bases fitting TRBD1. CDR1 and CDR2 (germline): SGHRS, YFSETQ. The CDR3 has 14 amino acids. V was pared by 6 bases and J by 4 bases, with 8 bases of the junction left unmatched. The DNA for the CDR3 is TGCGCCAGCACCACCGGGACAGGTGCCTATGGCTACACCTTC. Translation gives CASTTGTGAYGYTF. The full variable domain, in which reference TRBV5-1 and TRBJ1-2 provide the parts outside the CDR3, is KAGVTQTPRYLIKTRGQQVTLSCSPISGHRSVSWYQQTPGQGLQFLFEYFSETQRNKGNFPGRFSGRQFSNSRSEMNVSTLELGDSALYLCASTTGTGAYGYTFGSGTRLTVV.

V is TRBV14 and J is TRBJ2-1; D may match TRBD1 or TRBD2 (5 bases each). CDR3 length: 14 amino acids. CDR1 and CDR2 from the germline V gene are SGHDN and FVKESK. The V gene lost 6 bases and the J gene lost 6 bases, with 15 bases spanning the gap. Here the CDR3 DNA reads TGTGCCAGCAGACCCGCTTGGGGGTTCAATGAGCAGTTCTTC. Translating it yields CASRPAWGFNEQFF.

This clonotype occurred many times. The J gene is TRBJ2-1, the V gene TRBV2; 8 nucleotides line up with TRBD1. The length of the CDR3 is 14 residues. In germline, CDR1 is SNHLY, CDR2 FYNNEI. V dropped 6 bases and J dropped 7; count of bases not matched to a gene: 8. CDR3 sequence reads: CASRETGDGNEQFF. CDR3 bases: TGTGCCAGCAGGGAGACAGGGGATGGGAATGAGCAGTTCTTC.

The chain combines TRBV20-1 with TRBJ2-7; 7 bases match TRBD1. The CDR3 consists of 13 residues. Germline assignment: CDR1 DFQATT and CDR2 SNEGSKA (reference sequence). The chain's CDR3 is CSTTGEKVYEQYF. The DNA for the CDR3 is TGCAGCACTACAGGGGAAAAGGTCTACGAGCAGTACTTC.

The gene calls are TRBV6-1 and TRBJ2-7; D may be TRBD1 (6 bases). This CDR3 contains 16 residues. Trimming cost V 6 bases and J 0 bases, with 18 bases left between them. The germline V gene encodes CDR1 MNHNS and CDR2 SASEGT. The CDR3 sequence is CASRELGQFSSYEQYF. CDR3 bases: TGTGCCAGCAGAGAACTTGGACAGTTCAGCTCCTACGAGCAGTACTTC.

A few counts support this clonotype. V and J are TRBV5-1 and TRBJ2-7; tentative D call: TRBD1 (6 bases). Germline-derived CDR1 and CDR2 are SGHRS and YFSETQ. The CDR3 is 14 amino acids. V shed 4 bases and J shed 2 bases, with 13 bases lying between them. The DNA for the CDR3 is TGCGCCAGCAGCGAAGGGGGTAACACCTACGAGCAGTACTTC. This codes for CASSEGGNTYEQYF.

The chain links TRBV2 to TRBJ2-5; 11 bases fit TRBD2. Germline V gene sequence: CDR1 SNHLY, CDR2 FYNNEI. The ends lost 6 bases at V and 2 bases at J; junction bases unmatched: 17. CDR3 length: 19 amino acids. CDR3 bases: TGTGCCAGCAGCCCCAGAGAGACTAGCGGGGCCGGATGGCAAGAGACCCAGTACTTC. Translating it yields CASSPRETSGAGWQETQYF. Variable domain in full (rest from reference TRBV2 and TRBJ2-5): EPEVTQTPSHQVTQMGQEVILRCVPISNHLYFYWYRQILGQKVEFLVSFYNNEISEKSEIFDDQFSVERPDGSNFTLKIRSTKLEDSAMYFCASSPRETSGAGWQETQYFGPGTRLLVL.

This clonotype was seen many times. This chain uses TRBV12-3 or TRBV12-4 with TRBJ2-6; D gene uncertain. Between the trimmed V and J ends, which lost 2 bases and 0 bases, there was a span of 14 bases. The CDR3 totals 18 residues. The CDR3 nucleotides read TGTGCCAGCAGTTTAAGGCAGCTATTACACTCTGGGGCCAACGTCCTGACTTTC. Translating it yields CASSLRQLLHSGANVLTF.